This TCR beta chain was documented in a study of blood T cell repertoires in COVID-19. Study details: Acute and convalescent COVID-19 samples came from the United States, Italy and Spain. The cDNA or gDNA used as material had been derived from T cells, B-cell-depleted T cells, or PBMCs.

The assay was immunoSEQ multiplex PCR, and TCRdb's table has in-frame clones only and misses some. The table has 150,000 to 200,000 clones, about 80% seen once. The V gene lost 0 bases and the J gene lost 3 bases, with 14 bases spanning the gap. Germline V CDR1 and CDR2: SEHNR, FQNEAQ (reference sequence). The CDR3 loop spans 16 amino acids. Sample: peripheral blood. The chain recombines TRBV7-9 with TRBJ1-1; D is unresolved. The clonotype was recovered from a man in his sixties with acute or convalescent COVID-19. As DNA, the CDR3 is TGTGCCAGCAGCTTAGCAGTGCGGGCGGAGGACACTGAAGCTTTCTTT. It encodes CASSLAVRAEDTEAFF.